These 20 T cell receptor beta chains were all obtained from the same sample, sequenced in a study of graft-versus-host responses after intestinal transplantation. These TCRs' antigens remain unknown. The repertoire was sequenced with immunoSEQ multiplex PCR; TCRdb's copy has only in-frame clones and lacks some. The sample lists some 82,000 clones, around 86% occurring once. The specimen was unstimulated CD8+ T cells sorted from spleen or lymph node cells, collected before transplant. The origin of the receptors is a human donor who was the organ donor for an intestinal transplant.

The chain recombines TRBV5-6 with TRBJ2-7; possibly TRBD1 or TRBD2 for D (5 bases each). The V and J ends lost 0 bases and 3 bases respectively, with 10 bases between them. The CDR3 sequence is 14 residues long. Germline-derived CDR1 and CDR2 are SGHDT and YYEEEE. CDR3 amino acids: CASSLASGSYEQYF. In nucleotides, the CDR3 is TGTGCCAGCAGCTTGGCCTCAGGGAGCTACGAGCAGTACTTC.

This clone showed up just once. Other DNA sequences within the sample encode an identical CDR3. The CDR3 loop is CASSIGQGGNQPQHF. CDR3 sequence (DNA): TGTGCCAGTAGTATAGGACAGGGTGGCAATCAGCCCCAGCATTTT. The chain is built from TRBV19 and TRBJ1-5, with 7 positions matching TRBD1. Trimming at V came to 1 base and at J to 2 bases, leaving 2 bases not matched to a gene. The CDR3 runs 15 residues. Germline V gene data show CDR1 as LNHDA and CDR2 as SQIVND (reference sequence).

The chain carries TRBV27 and TRBJ1-2; 8 positions agree with TRBD1. Trimming took 3 bases from V and 3 from J; bases not matched to a gene: 3. The CDR3 is 14 amino acids. Germline CDR1 MNHEY, CDR2 SMNVEV (reference sequence). CDR3 DNA sequence: TGTGCCAGCAGTTTCCGGACAGGGTACTATGGCTACACCTTC. Amino acid sequence: CASSFRTGYYGYTF.

The rearrangement links TRBV28 to TRBJ1-1; 7 bases match TRBD1. The V gene's germline CDR1 is MDHEN and CDR2 SYDVKM. The CDR3 runs to 17 residues. J was trimmed by 5 bases and V by 4 bases; bases with no gene match: 16. The CDR3 region is CASSSNTNRGPGTEAFF. CDR3 DNA sequence: TGTGCCAGCAGTTCCAATACAAACAGGGGCCCGGGAACTGAAGCTTTCTTT.

V is TRBV6-5 and J is TRBJ2-7; D gene unclear. The CDR3 length is 13 residues. V was trimmed by 5 bases and J by 3 bases, leaving 11 bases between them. The germline gives CDR1 MNHEY, CDR2 SVGAGI. The CDR3 DNA follows: TGTGCCAGCAGTGAAAACCCAGGCTACGAGCAGTACTTC. This codes for CASSENPGYEQYF.

The chain uses TRBV10-3 and TRBJ2-3, with a weak D call TRBD1 (7 bases). This CDR3 is 14 amino acids long. Germline values: CDR1 ENHRY, CDR2 SYGVKD. The germline V and J ends were trimmed by 11 bases and 6 bases, with 21 bases remaining between them. This chain's CDR3 is CALKGASEADTQYF. For the CDR3, the DNA is TGTGCCCTTAAGGGGGCTAGCGAGGCGGATACGCAGTATTTT.

This clone was seen just once. The V call is TRBV5-4, the J call TRBJ1-1; perhaps TRBD1 as D (6 bases). Germline-derived CDR1 and CDR2 are SGHNT and YYREEE (reference sequence). The CDR3 covers 17 residues. The V end was cut by 4 bases, the J end by 6 bases, with 25 bases between. The CDR3 region is CASSPLRQVLPQPEAFF. In DNA, the CDR3 is TGTGCCAGCAGCCCTCTGAGACAGGTTTTACCCCAGCCTGAAGCTTTCTTT. Together with reference TRBV5-4 and TRBJ1-1, the CDR3 gives the full variable domain: ETGVTQSPTHLIKTRGQQVTLRCSSQSGHNTVSWYQQALGQGPQFIFQYYREEENGRGNFPPRFSGLQFPNYSSELNVNALELDDSALYLCASSPLRQVLPQPEAFFGQGTRLTVV.

The V call is TRBV4-2, the J call TRBJ2-7; 7 nucleotides align to TRBD2. With 4 bases clipped from V and 7 bases from J, the junction kept 13 bases outside the gene matches. The CDR3 length is 15 residues. In germline, CDR1 is LGHNA, CDR2 YNFKEQ. The CDR3 nucleotides read TGTGCCAGCAGCCTATTACTAGCGATAACGGGGGAGCAGTACTTC. Encoded protein: CASSLLLAITGEQYF.

This clone is medium-sized by share. The chain recombines TRBV30 with TRBJ1-6, with a weak D call TRBD1 (6 bases). This CDR3 is built from 13 residues. Trimming cost V 4 bases and J 9 bases, with 13 bases left between them. Germline V gene lookup returns CDR1 GTSNPN and CDR2 SVGIG (reference sequence). The CDR3 nucleotides are TGTGCCTGGAACCCGGCAGGGGTTTCACCCCTCCACTTT. As protein: CAWNPAGVSPLHF.

The chain is built from TRBV6-5 and TRBJ2-1; TRBD1 agrees at 7 bases. The CDR3 is made up of 16 amino acids. Per the germline V gene, CDR1 is MNHEY and CDR2 is SVGAGI. V lost 2 bases and J lost 6; bases outside the gene matches: 10. The CDR3 DNA reads as TGTGCCAGCAGTTACGGGGGAGACAGGGTGGGCAATGAGCAGTTCTTC. It codes for CASSYGGDRVGNEQFF.

The rearrangement joins TRBV12-5 to TRBJ2-1, with 9 bases lining up with TRBD1. The CDR3 length is 14 residues. Germline loops: CDR1 LGHNT, CDR2 FRNRAP. With 9 bases clipped from V and 7 bases from J, the junction kept 10 bases outside the gene matches. Here the CDR3 reads CARFRDRVGNEQFF. CDR3 sequence (DNA): TGTGCTAGGTTTCGGGACAGGGTAGGGAATGAGCAGTTCTTC.

This chain joins TRBV27 and TRBJ2-1; the D is unclear. From germline, CDR1 is MNHEY and CDR2 SMNVEV (reference sequence). The V end was cut by 3 bases, the J end by 6 bases, with 6 bases between. CDR3 length equals 12 residues. CDR3 in DNA: TGTGCCAGCAGTTTTGATGGCAATGAGCAGTTCTTC. Translating it yields CASSFDGNEQFF.

This sequence joins TRBV9 and TRBJ2-2, with D possibly TRBD2 on 5 matching bases. The germline gives CDR1 SGDLS, CDR2 YYNGEE. The CDR3 has 14 amino acids. Trimming shortened V by 0 bases and J by 4 bases, and 7 bases separated the two germline ends. The CDR3 DNA follows: TGTGCCAGCAGCGTAGGGGAGCTCACCGGGGAGCTGTTTTTT. This codes for CASSVGELTGELFF.

The DNA of the CDR3 is TGTGCCAGCAGCAAAACGGACAGGAAACTTCTTCATTACTATGGCTACACCTTC. It codes for CASSKTDRKLLHYYGYTF. The chain is built from TRBV21-1 and TRBJ1-2; the D call TRBD1 from the table was never checked on the DNA. TRBV21-1 is assigned pseudogene status. The CDR3 spans 18 residues.

The chain uses TRBV4-1 and TRBJ1-2; D is ambiguous. This CDR3 comprises 15 residues. Germline lookup yields CDR1 MGHRA and CDR2 YSYEKL. Trimming shortened V by 3 bases and J by 4 bases, and 15 bases separated the two germline ends. The CDR3 region is CASSHRARAGYGYTF. The DNA for the CDR3 is TGCGCCAGCAGCCATAGGGCTCGGGCTGGCTATGGCTACACCTTC.

The chain recombines TRBV27 with TRBJ1-2; 8 bases are shared with TRBD1. The CDR3 covers 13 residues. CDR1 is MNHEY, CDR2 SMNVEV, per germline (reference sequence). The ends lost 3 bases at V and 6 bases at J; junction bases unmatched: 3. In DNA, the CDR3 is TGTGCCAGCAGTTTTCCAGGGGGCAATGGCTACACCTTC. Its protein product is CASSFPGGNGYTF.

The chain recombines TRBV4-1 with TRBJ1-1; weak D call: TRBD1 (6 bases). Per the germline V gene, CDR1 is MGHRA and CDR2 is YSYEKL. This CDR3 has 18 amino acids. The V gene lost 0 bases and the J gene lost 6 bases, with 23 bases spanning the gap. CDR3 bases: TGCGCCAGCAGCCAAGAGGTGAACGGGTGGGGACACACATCTGAAGCTTTCTTT. It is translated as CASSQEVNGWGHTSEAFF.

The chain combines TRBV4-1 with TRBJ2-1; 12 nucleotides align to TRBD2. The CDR3 sequence is 17 residues long. Germline V gene data show CDR1 as MGHRA and CDR2 as YSYEKL. Germline trimming cut 5 bases from V and 3 bases from J; bases unmatched to any gene: 8. The DNA for the CDR3 is TGCGCCAGCAGCTCACTAGCGGGGGGCCTAGGCTACAATGAGCAGTTCTTC. Translation gives CASSSLAGGLGYNEQFF.

The V and J genes are TRBV6-5 and TRBJ2-2, with TRBD1 matching 7 bases. Germline loops: CDR1 MNHEY, CDR2 SVGAGI. The CDR3 sequence is 15 residues long. J was trimmed by 3 bases and V by 4 bases; bases with no gene match: 5. CDR3: CASSFRDRHTGELFF. CDR3 coding DNA: TGTGCCAGCAGTTTTCGGGACAGACACACCGGGGAGCTGTTTTTT.

This clone was counted between two and nine times. This sequence joins TRBV29-1 and TRBJ2-3; TRBD2 aligns across 16 bases. Per the germline V gene, CDR1 is SQVTM and CDR2 is ANQGSEA. With 0 bases clipped from V and 4 bases from J, the junction kept 1 base outside the gene matches. The CDR3 runs to 16 residues. The CDR3 here is CSVEDGTSGGADTQYF. The CDR3 nucleotides read TGCAGCGTTGAAGATGGGACTAGCGGGGGGGCAGATACGCAGTATTTT.